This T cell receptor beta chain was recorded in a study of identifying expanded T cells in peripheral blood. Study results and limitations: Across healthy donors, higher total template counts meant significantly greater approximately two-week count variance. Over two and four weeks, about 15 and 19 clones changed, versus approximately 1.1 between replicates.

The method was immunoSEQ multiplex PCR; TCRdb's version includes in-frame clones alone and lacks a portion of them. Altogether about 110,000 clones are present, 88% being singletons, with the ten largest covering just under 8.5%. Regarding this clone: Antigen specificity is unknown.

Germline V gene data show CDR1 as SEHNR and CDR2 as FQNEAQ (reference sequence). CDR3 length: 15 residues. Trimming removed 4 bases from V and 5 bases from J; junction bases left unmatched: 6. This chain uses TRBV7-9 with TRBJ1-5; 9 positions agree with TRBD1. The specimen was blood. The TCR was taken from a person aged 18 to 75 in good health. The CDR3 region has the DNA TGTGCCAGCAGCTCGATCCGGGACAGGGATCAGCCCCAGCATTTT. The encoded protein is CASSSIRDRDQPQHF.